Below, 9 T cell receptor beta chains from the same sample are listed, as sequenced in a study of cytomegalovirus exposure and HLA in healthy donors. Vbeta (60) and Jbeta (13) primers were used in the PCR. The assay was immunoSEQ multiplex PCR, and TCRdb's table has in-frame clones only and misses some. The sample has 200,000 to 250,000 clones; over 80% are singletons. Sequenced: PBMCs. These receptors were collected from a woman aged 40 to 49 in good health and CMV-seropositive.

J is TRBJ2-2 and V is TRBV19; 13 nucleotides match TRBD2. This CDR3 has 19 residues. J gave up 0 bases and V 5 bases, and 9 bases lay outside the gene matches. From germline, CDR1 is LNHDA and CDR2 SQIVND (reference sequence). The CDR3 loop reads CASSFRTSGGLSNTGELFF. The CDR3 DNA reads as TGTGCCAGTAGTTTTCGGACTAGCGGGGGCTTATCGAACACCGGGGAGCTGTTTTTT.

This chain joins TRBV21-1 and TRBJ2-5; the D call in the table, TRBD2, was not verified against the DNA. The J call is doubtful: the DNA matches TRBJ2-7 better. TRBV21-1 is labeled a pseudogene. The CDR3 contains 17 residues. The CDR3 reads CASSKEGGGGRLYEQYF. The CDR3 DNA reads TGTGCCAGCAGCAAAGAAGGTGGCGGGGGGCGTCTCTACGAGCAGTACTTC.

The gene calls are TRBV30 and TRBJ1-3; weak D call: TRBD1 (5 bases). V was trimmed by 7 bases and J by 4 bases, leaving 11 bases between them. In germline, CDR1 is GTSNPN, CDR2 SVGIG (reference sequence). The CDR3 is made up of 12 amino acids. CDR3 in amino acids: CAFRQLGNTIYF. As DNA, the CDR3 is TGTGCCTTCCGACAGCTCGGAAACACCATATATTTT.

The rearrangement joins TRBV30 to TRBJ1-1, with TRBD1 as a possible D gene (6 bases). The germline V and J ends were trimmed by 1 base and 1 base, with 7 bases remaining between them. The germline V gene encodes CDR1 GTSNPN and CDR2 SVGIG (reference sequence). This CDR3 has 13 amino acids. The CDR3 nucleotides are TGTGCCTGGAGTGCGACAGGGAACACTGAAGCTTTCTTT. As protein: CAWSATGNTEAFF.

This rearrangement joins TRBV19 to TRBJ2-1; 13 bases map to TRBD2. The CDR3 sequence is 18 residues long. Germline CDR1 reads LNHDA; CDR2 reads SQIVND (reference sequence). V gave up 3 bases and J gave up 3 bases; unmatched junction bases: 8. CDR3 DNA: TGTGCCAGTAGTATCACTAGCGGGAGGGGTAACATCTACAATGAGCAGTTCTTC. Its protein product is CASSITSGRGNIYNEQFF.

V and J are TRBV5-4 and TRBJ2-7; TRBD1 might be the D (6 bases). Germline CDR1 is SGHNT and CDR2 is YYREEE (reference sequence). This CDR3 has 18 residues. The V end lost 0 bases, the J end lost 1 base, and 20 bases lay between the germline ends. DNA for the CDR3: TGTGCCAGCAGCTTGGTTTCGCTCCAGGGGCGACCTTCCTACGAGCAGTACTTC. Protein: CASSLVSLQGRPSYEQYF. Based on the CDR3 plus reference TRBV5-4 and TRBJ2-7, the full variable domain is ETGVTQSPTHLIKTRGQQVTLRCSSQSGHNTVSWYQQALGQGPQFIFQYYREEENGRGNFPPRFSGLQFPNYSSELNVNALELDDSALYLCASSLVSLQGRPSYEQYFGPGTRLTVT.

The chain carries TRBV18 and TRBJ2-1; 7 bases are a match to TRBD2. Losses at the gene ends were 3 bases for V and 0 bases for J; bases not matched to a gene: 2. Germline values: CDR1 KGHSH, CDR2 LQKENI. This CDR3 has 15 amino acids. CDR3 coding DNA: TGTGCCAGCTCACCCGGACTAGGCTCCTACAATGAGCAGTTCTTC. It codes for CASSPGLGSYNEQFF.

This rearrangement joins TRBV11-2 to TRBJ2-1; D gene ambiguous. Trimming stripped 3 bases from V and 7 bases from J, with 7 bases between. Germline V gene sequence: CDR1 SGHAT, CDR2 FQNNGV. The CDR3 covers 12 residues. The CDR3 loop is CASSFHGNEQFF. In DNA form, the CDR3 reads TGTGCCAGCAGCTTCCACGGGAATGAGCAGTTCTTC.

This chain joins TRBV19 and TRBJ1-1, with D maybe TRBD1 (5 bases). The CDR3 covers 15 residues. The V gene lost 2 bases and the J gene lost 4 bases, with 14 bases spanning the gap. In germline, CDR1 is LNHDA, CDR2 SQIVND (reference sequence). The CDR3 reads CASSISPGRGTEAFF. CDR3 DNA: TGTGCCAGTAGTATAAGCCCAGGGCGGGGCACTGAAGCTTTCTTT.